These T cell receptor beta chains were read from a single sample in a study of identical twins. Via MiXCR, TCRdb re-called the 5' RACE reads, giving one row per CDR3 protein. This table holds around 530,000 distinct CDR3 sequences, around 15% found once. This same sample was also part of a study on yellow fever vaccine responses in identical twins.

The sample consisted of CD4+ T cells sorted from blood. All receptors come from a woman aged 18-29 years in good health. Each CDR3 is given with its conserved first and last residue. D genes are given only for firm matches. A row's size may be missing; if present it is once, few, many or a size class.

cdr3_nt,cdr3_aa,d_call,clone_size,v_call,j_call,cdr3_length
TGTGCCAGCAGCACCCAGGGGGCGAACACCGGGGAGCTGTTTTTT,CASSTQGANTGELFF,TRBD1,NA,TRBV7-2,TRBJ2-2,15
TGCGCCAGCAGCCAAAACAGTGGCGGCTACACCTTC,CASSQNSGGYTF,NA,many,TRBV4-1,TRBJ1-2,12
TGTGCCAGCAGTTTAAGAGGGTTTGGACCCTACGAGCAGTACTTC,CASSLRGFGPYEQYF,NA,NA,TRBV27,TRBJ2-7,15
TGTGCCACCAGCCGACGCAAGGACACTACAGTCTCTGAGCAGTTCTTC,CATSRRKDTTVSEQFF,NA,few,TRBV2,TRBJ2-1,16
TGCGCCAGCAGTGAGTACCGGGTTGGCGGCTACACCTTC,CASSEYRVGGYTF,NA,few,TRBV10-1,TRBJ1-2,13
TGTGCCAGCAGCCCCTCGGGACTTACCCTGAACACTGAAGCTTTCTTT,CASSPSGLTLNTEAFF,NA,NA,TRBV12-3/TRBV12-4,TRBJ1-1,16
TGTGCCAGCAGTGAATCCCAGGGAGAAGGTACGCAGTATTTT,CASSESQGEGTQYF,NA,NA,TRBV2,TRBJ2-3,14
TGTGCCAGCAGCGCTAGTGGTCTACTTGAGCAGTTCTTC,CASSASGLLEQFF,NA,few,TRBV12-3/TRBV12-4,TRBJ2-1,13
TGTGCCAGCAGTCCCCCCGGTTCTGCCTCCTACAATGAGCAGTTCTTC,CASSPPGSASYNEQFF,NA,few,TRBV28,TRBJ2-1,16
TGTGCCAGCAGTTTAGGAGGGGGAAAGAACACCGGGGAGCTGTTTTTT,CASSLGGGKNTGELFF,NA,NA,TRBV12-3/TRBV12-4,TRBJ2-2,16
TGTGCCAGCAGCTTAGAACGGGGACCCCAAGAGACCCAGTACTTC,CASSLERGPQETQYF,NA,few,TRBV7-2,TRBJ2-5,15
TGCGCCAGCAGCATCGCGGCCGGGGAGCTGTTTTTT,CASSIAAGELFF,NA,few,TRBV5-1,TRBJ2-2,12
TGTGCCAGCAGGCCTACCGGGACAGGGGCGAATCAGCCCCAGCATTTT,CASRPTGTGANQPQHF,TRBD1,NA,TRBV12-3/TRBV12-4,TRBJ1-5,16
TGTGCCAGCAGCCGAACAGGGCTCTTGTACGAGCAGTACTTC,CASSRTGLLYEQYF,NA,NA,TRBV7-8,TRBJ2-7,14